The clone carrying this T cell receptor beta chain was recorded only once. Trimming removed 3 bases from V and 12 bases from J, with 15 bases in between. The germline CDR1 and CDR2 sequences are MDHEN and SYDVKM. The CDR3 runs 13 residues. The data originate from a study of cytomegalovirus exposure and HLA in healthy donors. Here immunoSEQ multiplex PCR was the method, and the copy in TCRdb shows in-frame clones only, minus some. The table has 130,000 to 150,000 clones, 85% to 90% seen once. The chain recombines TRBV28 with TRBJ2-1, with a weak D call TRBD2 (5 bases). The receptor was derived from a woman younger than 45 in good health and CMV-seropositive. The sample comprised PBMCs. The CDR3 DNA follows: TGTGCCAGCAGTTTGAGGGTGGGGTTGGTGCAGTTCTTC. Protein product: CASSLRVGLVQFF.